This T cell receptor beta chain emerged from a study of read filtering for tumor transcriptome and immune sequencing. Study-wide background: Patients were some 16 male and some 13 female, mean age around 67 years, range about 47 to 85. Study outcomes and limitations: Without single-read clonotypes, shared clonotype proportions correlated more between IR-seq and RNA-seq.

In the case of this clonotype: No antigen is known for it.

The library was built from about 400 ng RNA with molecular barcoded adaptors for alpha/delta and beta/gamma chains. TCRdb reanalysed the reads using MiXCR and keeps one entry per CDR3 protein. The sample carries about 86,000 distinct CDR3 sequences, approximately 13% recorded once. The CDR3 consists of 13 residues. V trimming: 5 bases; J trimming: 11 bases; junction bases outside the gene matches: 10. CDR1 is SGHTA and CDR2 is FQGTGA in the germline V gene. The sequencing sample was made of a population of CD138-negative cells sorted from bone marrow. The TCR originated in a donor older than 35 with multiple myeloma. The chain links TRBV7-3 to TRBJ1-1; 8 nucleotides agree with TRBD1. In nucleotides, the CDR3 is TGTGCCAGCAGCCCAGGGGGCGGCCAGGGGGCTTTCTTT. Encoded protein: CASSPGGGQGAFF.